Shown below are 31 T cell receptor beta chains from a single sample sequenced in a study of CD8 T cells in Susac syndrome. RNA in amounts of roughly 0.5 to 1 ug was reverse transcribed with random hexamers. Using its own MiXCR run on the immunoSEQ multiplex PCR reads, TCRdb lists one record per CDR3 protein. Altogether 200,000 to 250,000 distinct CDR3 sequences are present, approximately 95% being singletons, with the ten largest covering roughly 0.09%. The sequencing sample was made of CD4+ T cells from PBMCs. The receptors derive from a human donor with multiple sclerosis.

This sequence joins TRBV29-1 and TRBJ1-1; D perhaps matches TRBD1 (6 bases). CDR1 is SQVTM and CDR2 is ANQGSEA in the germline V gene. CDR3 length: 13 amino acids. Deletions cut 3 bases from V and 8 bases from J, with 16 bases between. The DNA of the CDR3 is TGCAGCGTTGAGCCGTGGGGGCAAAACGAAGCTTTCTTT. Translating gives CSVEPWGQNEAFF.

The chain joins TRBV24-1 to TRBJ2-1; no definite D call. The CDR3 has 12 residues. Looked up from germline, CDR1 is KGHDR and CDR2 is SFDVKD. Trimming shortened V by 9 bases and J by 6 bases, and 11 bases separated the two germline ends. In DNA form, the CDR3 reads TGTGCCACCGGGTCCACGGGCAATGAGCAGTTCTTC. Residues: CATGSTGNEQFF.

The chain recombines TRBV15 with TRBJ2-3; TRBD1 matches at 11 bases. CDR1 is LNHNV, CDR2 YYDKDF, per germline (reference sequence). CDR3 size: 17 residues. V gave up 4 bases and J gave up 1 base; unmatched junction bases: 7. The CDR3 spells CATSKDRGRPGTDTQYF. The CDR3 DNA sequence: TGTGCCACCAGCAAGGACAGGGGGCGTCCGGGCACAGATACGCAGTATTTT.

In this sample, this clonotype turned up a few times. The chain links TRBV28 to TRBJ1-5; D is possibly TRBD1 (5 bases). The CDR3 contains 12 residues. Trimming took 5 bases from V and 7 from J, leaving 9 bases between them. CDR1 and CDR2 from the germline V gene are MDHEN and SYDVKM. CDR3 sequence reads: CASSRGEQPQHF. In DNA, the CDR3 is TGTGCCAGCAGTCGGGGGGAGCAGCCCCAGCATTTT.

The chain is built from TRBV27 and TRBJ2-7; D unresolved. V was pared by 5 bases and J by 2 bases, with 13 bases between. Germline CDR1 is MNHEY and CDR2 is SMNVEV (reference sequence). CDR3 length: 14 amino acids. The CDR3 nucleotides are TGTGCCAGCAGTATTAGAGTAGTCCCCTACGAGCAGTACTTC. Its translation: CASSIRVVPYEQYF.

This chain connects TRBV3-1 to TRBJ2-5; D may match TRBD1 or TRBD2 (5 bases each). This CDR3 is built from 17 residues. V lost 4 bases, J lost 5 bases, and 23 bases lay in between. Germline CDR1 reads LGHDT; CDR2 reads YNNKEL (reference sequence). The CDR3 loop reads CASSLSLGRRGYETQYF. The CDR3, as DNA: TGTGCCAGCAGCCTCAGCCTGGGGCGCCGAGGGTACGAGACCCAGTACTTC.

This clonotype was detected once. The rearrangement uses TRBV20-1 and TRBJ2-7; the match to TRBD2 covers 7 bases. J lost 3 bases, V lost 2 bases, and 16 bases had no gene match. This CDR3 comprises 17 residues. Germline assignment: CDR1 DFQATT and CDR2 SNEGSKA (reference sequence). The CDR3 DNA reads TGCAGTGCTAGACCCCCGGCCTCTAGCGGTGGCCTCTACGAGCAGTACTTC. Protein product: CSARPPASSGGLYEQYF.

This chain connects TRBV18 to TRBJ1-5, with a tentative D call TRBD1 (6 bases). The germline V gene has CDR1 KGHSH and CDR2 LQKENI. V was pared by 4 bases and J by 1 base, with 17 bases between. The CDR3 consists of 17 residues. CDR3 protein: CASSQLKGDGSNQPQHF. In nucleotides, the CDR3 is TGTGCCAGCTCACAATTGAAGGGGGACGGCAGCAATCAGCCCCAGCATTTT. Supplemented by reference TRBV18 and TRBJ1-5, the full variable domain reads NAGVMQNPRHLVRRRGQEARLRCSPMKGHSHVYWYRQLPEEGLKFMVYLQKENIIDESGMPKERFSAEFPKEGPSILRIQQVVRGDSAAYFCASSQLKGDGSNQPQHFGDGTRLSIL.

V gene TRBV2 combines with J gene TRBJ1-5; maybe TRBD1 (6 bases). Per germline, CDR1 SNHLY and CDR2 FYNNEI. This CDR3 comprises 17 residues. The V and J ends lost 5 bases and 2 bases respectively, with 19 bases between them. CDR3 loop: CASSHTVGAGGNQPQHF. CDR3 nucleotide sequence: TGTGCCAGCAGTCATACAGTGGGGGCAGGAGGCAATCAGCCCCAGCATTTT.

V and J are TRBV5-1 and TRBJ2-7, with 10 bases aligning to TRBD2. V trimming: 4 bases; J trimming: 5 bases; junction bases outside the gene matches: 12. Germline CDR1 and CDR2: SGHRS and YFSETQ. The length of the CDR3 is 16 residues. CDR3 bases: TGCGCCAGCAGCGGGACGGCAAGCGGGAGGGCCGACGAGCAGTACTTC. Translation gives CASSGTASGRADEQYF.

The CDR3 is CASSASRGTDTQYF. For the CDR3, the DNA is TGTGCCAGCAGCGCCTCCCGAGGTACAGATACGCAGTATTTT. The chain recombines TRBV9 with TRBJ2-3; D is ambiguous. Trimming cost V 3 bases and J 3 bases, with 11 bases left between them. Germline assignment: CDR1 SGDLS and CDR2 YYNGEE. The CDR3 runs to 14 residues.

This clonotype has a single count. V usage is TRBV12-3 or TRBV12-4 and J usage is TRBJ1-1, with D perhaps TRBD1 (5 bases). Between the trimmed V and J ends, which lost 3 bases and 11 bases, there was a span of 13 bases. This CDR3 region has 12 residues. This CDR3 is CASSLAGLRAFF. CDR3 bases: TGTGCCAGCAGTTTGGCAGGGCTCCGGGCTTTCTTT.

The chain carries TRBV30 and TRBJ1-2; D may be TRBD1 (5 bases). Trimming pared 2 bases from V and 4 bases from J, leaving 17 bases between. The CDR3 runs to 15 residues. Per the germline V gene, CDR1 is GTSNPN and CDR2 is SVGIG (reference sequence). DNA of the CDR3: TGTGCCTGGAGTTCTAAGGAGGCAGGGTTCTATGGCTACACCTTC. Translating it yields CAWSSKEAGFYGYTF.

This sequence joins TRBV29-1 and TRBJ2-7; D might be TRBD2 (5 bases). V lost 3 bases, J lost 0 bases, and 9 bases lay in between. CDR3 length: 13 amino acids. Germline V gene sequence: CDR1 SQVTM, CDR2 ANQGSEA. CDR3 nucleotide sequence: TGCAGCGTTGAGAGCGGTAGCTCCTACGAGCAGTACTTC. Encoded protein: CSVESGSSYEQYF.

The chain carries TRBV7-2 and TRBJ1-2, with D maybe TRBD1 (6 bases). This CDR3 comprises 14 residues. V lost 4 bases, J lost 3 bases, and 12 bases lay in between. The germline V gene encodes CDR1 SGHTA and CDR2 FQGNSA. As DNA, the CDR3 is TGTGCCAGCAGCTATTTGGGGGGGCACTATGGCTACACCTTC. This encodes CASSYLGGHYGYTF.

This clonotype was picked up a small number of times. The chain has TRBV18 and TRBJ1-5, with a tentative D call TRBD1 (6 bases). V lost 3 bases and J lost 4, with 7 bases in between. Germline CDR1 is KGHSH and CDR2 is LQKENI. CDR3 length: 13 amino acids. The DNA for the CDR3 is TGTGCCAGCTCACCTACAGGGAATCAGCCCCAGCATTTT. Its protein product is CASSPTGNQPQHF.

This clonotype came up once. The chain recombines TRBV3-1 with TRBJ2-1, with TRBD1 identical over 7 bases. The junction had 9 bases not matched to a gene; V was cut back by 4 bases and J by 12 bases. The germline V gene has CDR1 LGHDT and CDR2 YNNKEL (reference sequence). CDR3 length equals 13 residues. CDR3 residues: CASSLRTGIAQFF. DNA of the CDR3: TGTGCCAGCAGCCTCCGGACAGGCATAGCGCAGTTCTTC.

V and J are TRBV20-1 and TRBJ2-2; 8 bases match TRBD1. V lost 6 bases to trimming and J lost 5 bases; unmatched junction nucleotides: 14. From germline, CDR1 is DFQATT and CDR2 SNEGSKA (reference sequence). The CDR3 has 16 amino acids. The CDR3 sequence is CSAPKTGAHGTGELFF. The CDR3 bases are TGCAGTGCACCCAAGACAGGGGCCCATGGAACCGGGGAGCTGTTTTTT.

The J gene is TRBJ1-5, the V gene TRBV20-1; no clear D. The V and J ends lost 7 bases and 0 bases respectively, with 10 bases between them. Germline V lookup: CDR1 DFQATT, CDR2 SNEGSKA (reference sequence). This CDR3 contains 13 residues. As DNA, the CDR3 is TGCAGTGGCACGGACGATAGCAATCAGCCCCAGCATTTT. Translation gives CSGTDDSNQPQHF.

The rearrangement uses TRBV5-4 and TRBJ2-5; 10 positions match TRBD2. The ends lost 5 bases at V and 5 bases at J; junction bases unmatched: 6. Germline V gene lookup returns CDR1 SGHNT and CDR2 YYREEE (reference sequence). This CDR3 region has 14 residues. The CDR3 sequence: CASRLAGRTETQYF. The DNA for the CDR3 is TGTGCCAGCAGACTAGCGGGGAGAACGGAGACCCAGTACTTC.

The V call is TRBV18, the J call TRBJ2-7; D gene uncertain. The V end was cut by 3 bases, the J end by 0 bases, with 6 bases between. Germline V CDR1 and CDR2: KGHSH, LQKENI. This CDR3 is 13 amino acids long. For the CDR3, the DNA is TGTGCCAGCTCACCGTCCCTCTCCTACGAGCAGTACTTC. Translation gives CASSPSLSYEQYF.

J is TRBJ2-5 and V is TRBV20-1; 8 positions match TRBD1. This CDR3 region has 13 residues. Germline trimming cut 3 bases from V and 3 bases from J; bases unmatched to any gene: 3. The V gene's germline CDR1 is DFQATT and CDR2 SNEGSKA (reference sequence). The CDR3 sequence: CSARDRAKETQYF. The CDR3 DNA reads TGCAGTGCTAGGGACAGGGCCAAAGAGACCCAGTACTTC.

This clonotype was recorded only once. The rearrangement joins TRBV11-2 to TRBJ1-2; possible D gene TRBD1, 5 bases. This CDR3 has 16 amino acids. Trimming took 5 bases from V and 4 from J, leaving 20 bases between them. Germline CDR1 reads SGHAT; CDR2 reads FQNNGV. The CDR3 sequence is CASSQRDARDLYGYTF. The CDR3 DNA sequence: TGTGCCAGCAGCCAGCGGGACGCCAGAGACCTCTATGGCTACACCTTC.

The V and J genes are TRBV28 and TRBJ2-1; 8 nucleotides agree with TRBD1. Germline values: CDR1 MDHEN, CDR2 SYDVKM. The length of the CDR3 is 15 residues. J gave up 4 bases and V 7 bases, and 9 bases lay outside the gene matches. The DNA of the CDR3 is TGTGCCAGCAACTCCCCAGGACAGGGATACAATGAGCAGTTCTTC. Its translation: CASNSPGQGYNEQFF. The variable domain in full, with the rest retrieved from reference TRBV28 and TRBJ2-1, is DVKVTQSSRYLVKRTGEKVFLECVQDMDHENMFWYRQDPGLGLRLIYFSYDVKMKEKGDIPEGYSVSREKKERFSLILESASTNQTSMYLCASNSPGQGYNEQFFGPGTRLTVL.

This sequence joins TRBV18 and TRBJ1-2, with D hard to call. Trimming removed 3 bases at V and 5 bases at J, with 13 bases between. The CDR3 totals 14 residues. CDR1 and CDR2 (germline): KGHSH, LQKENI. The CDR3, as DNA: TGTGCCAGCTCACCGGAAATTACAGCGTATGGCTACACCTTC. Translated: CASSPEITAYGYTF. Variable domain in full (rest from reference TRBV18 and TRBJ1-2): NAGVMQNPRHLVRRRGQEARLRCSPMKGHSHVYWYRQLPEEGLKFMVYLQKENIIDESGMPKERFSAEFPKEGPSILRIQQVVRGDSAAYFCASSPEITAYGYTFGSGTRLTVV.

This clonotype has only one observation. The J gene is TRBJ2-7, the V gene TRBV27; no reliable D call. Germline CDR1 reads MNHEY; CDR2 reads SMNVEV (reference sequence). V shed 4 bases and J shed 6 bases, with 13 bases lying between them. This CDR3 region has 13 residues. CDR3 DNA sequence: TGTGCCAGCAGTTGGGCGGAACGAGGCGAGCAGTACTTC. It is translated as CASSWAERGEQYF.

This sequence joins TRBV2 and TRBJ1-6; D gene ambiguous. From germline, CDR1 is SNHLY and CDR2 FYNNEI. This CDR3 region has 15 residues. Deletions cut 3 bases from V and 5 bases from J, with 11 bases between. The CDR3 bases are TGTGCCAGCAGTGATGTCGGCCTGAATAATTCACCCCTCCACTTT. It codes for CASSDVGLNNSPLHF.

The CDR3 nucleotides read TGTGCCAGCAGGAAGGACTACGCGAATGAGCAGTTCTTC. Protein sequence: CASRKDYANEQFF. The V and J genes are TRBV2 and TRBJ2-1; D possibly corresponds to TRBD2 (6 bases). Germline assignment: CDR1 SNHLY and CDR2 FYNNEI. V was pared by 6 bases and J by 7 bases, with 13 bases between. This CDR3 has 13 residues.

The rearrangement joins TRBV20-1 to TRBJ2-2; 9 nucleotides align to TRBD1. The ends lost 3 bases at V and 0 bases at J; junction bases unmatched: 5. There are 16 residues in the CDR3. Germline values: CDR1 DFQATT, CDR2 SNEGSKA (reference sequence). The CDR3 DNA reads as TGCAGTGCTAGGGGACAGGGAAACACGAACACCGGGGAGCTGTTTTTT. Protein product: CSARGQGNTNTGELFF.

V is TRBV7-9 and J is TRBJ2-7; perhaps TRBD1 as D (6 bases). The CDR3 is made up of 13 amino acids. V lost 4 bases, J lost 1 base, and 8 bases lay in between. Germline CDR1 is SEHNR and CDR2 is FQNEAQ (reference sequence). DNA for the CDR3: TGTGCCAGCAGCTCCGGACAGTCCTACGAGCAGTACTTC. Translation gives CASSSGQSYEQYF. Based on the CDR3 plus reference TRBV7-9 and TRBJ2-7, the full variable domain is DTGVSQNPRHKITKRGQNVTFRCDPISEHNRLYWYRQTLGQGPEFLTYFQNEAQLEKSRLLSDRFSAERPKGSFSTLEIQRTEQGDSAMYLCASSSGQSYEQYFGPGTRLTVT.

This rearrangement joins TRBV9 to TRBJ1-1; 7 bases are shared with TRBD1. J was trimmed by 1 base and V by 3 bases; bases with no gene match: 6. This CDR3 has 15 amino acids. From germline, CDR1 is SGDLS and CDR2 YYNGEE. CDR3 protein: CASSAAGTENTEAFF. For the CDR3, the DNA is TGTGCCAGCAGCGCTGCCGGGACAGAGAACACTGAAGCTTTCTTT.